The source of this T cell receptor beta chain is a study of cytomegalovirus exposure and HLA in healthy donors. Study-level findings and limits: According to an earlier analysis, most TCR beta V segments yielded productive rearrangements about 87% or about 30% of the time. In a later analysis, specific HLA alleles were associated with 15,000 to 20,000 TCR beta sequences at a 0.05 false discovery rate. Some public TCRs appeared in many individuals, while most sequences were rare. A later analysis showed TCR association rates differing by HLA locus, peaking at DRB1 and lowest at HLA-C.

After removal of 6 bases from V and 7 bases from J, the junction contained 4 bases not matched to a gene. CDR3 size: 13 residues. Germline V CDR1 and CDR2: MNHNY, SVGAGI (reference sequence). Worth noting for this clone: Its antigen remains unidentified.

The PCR ran on 60 Vbeta and 13 Jbeta primers. Assay: immunoSEQ multiplex PCR; the TCRdb copy retains only in-frame clones and omits some. The table lists 200,000 or so clones, approximately 80% of them singletons. This sequence was found in a girl aged 2 to 9 in good health and CMV-seronegative. V is TRBV6-6 and J is TRBJ1-1; TRBD1 aligns across 11 bases. Sequenced input: PBMCs. In nucleotides, the CDR3 is TGTGCCAGCAGCCGCGGGACAGGGGGTGAAGCTTTCTTT. It translates to CASSRGTGGEAFF.